In its sample, the clone carrying this TCR beta chain was seen many times. The data were taken from a study of T cells in Graves' hyperthyroidism and ophthalmopathy. Thyroid ultrasound and orbital computed tomography, with clinical symptoms and serum thyroxine and TRAb, informed diagnoses. This blood was taken when hyperthyroidism was first diagnosed, before any ophthalmopathy symptoms existed. Amplification targeted TCR beta CDR3 regions from RNA transcripts. HTBI primers were used for first-round RT-PCR of the TCR CDR3. TCRdb ran MiXCR on the multiplex PCR reads and lists one entry per CDR3 protein. The sample holds approximately 620,000 distinct CDR3 sequences; more than 11% are singletons and the top ten take more than 4.5%. J lost 0 bases, V lost 4 bases, and 7 bases had no gene match. Germline-derived CDR1 and CDR2 are MNHEY and SVGEGT. The CDR3 is 17 residues long.

The material sequenced was blood. The gene calls are TRBV6-2 or TRBV6-3 and TRBJ2-3; 10 bases fit TRBD2. This TCR came from a woman between 25 and 40 years old with Graves' hyperthyroidism that later progressed to Graves' ophthalmopathy. The CDR3 here is CASSLGLADTSTDTQYF. The CDR3 DNA is TGTGCCAGCAGTTTAGGACTAGCGGACACAAGCACAGATACGCAGTATTTT.